This TCR beta chain derives from a study of memory CD4+ T cells and cytomegalovirus serostatus (dated 2019 in TCRdb). Looking at the study overall: The approximately 35 healthy Belgian adults in the cohort included 9 who were CMV seropositive and approximately 25 who were CMV seronegative. To replicate a published TCR-based CMV serostatus classifier, the researchers sequenced the CD4+ memory TCRbeta repertoires of a Belgian cohort whose cytomegalovirus serostatus was known. The paper's findings and limits, for the study overall: CMV serostatus prediction reached a median bootstrapped AUC of approximately 0.96 with the original framework and approximately 0.92 with a US-trained random forest. On the Belgian cohort, the classifier based on the original framework reached a median bootstrapped AUC of 0.95, with a 95% CI of 0.76-1.00. Of over 150 previously reported CMV-associated TCRbeta sequences, around 67 appeared in the CD4+ memory repertoires, each in one to five individuals. Results were interpreted as suggesting that the CMV-associated TCR signature is largely present in the CD4+ memory repertoire. Only CD4+CD45RO+ memory cells were sequenced, in contrast to the original study, which included naive and memory CD4+ and CD8+ populations.

A FACSAria II was used to sort memory CD4+ T cells, defined as single viable CD3+CD4+CD8-CD45RO+ cells. CMV serostatus was assessed using a Roche Elecsys assay, by which serum IgG against CMV pp150, pp28, p38 and p52 was detected. Once the samples were thawed, total CD4+ T cells were enriched through positive selection using CD4 magnetic microbeads. The samples came from a different study that was designed specifically to examine the CD4+ T cell memory repertoire. Peripheral blood mononuclear cells were isolated and cryopreserved according to standard operating procedures, and serum was kept at -80 degrees C. CD3-PerCP (BW264/56), CD4-APC (RPA-T4), CD45RO-PE (UCHT1) and CD8-Pacific Orange (3B5) antibodies were used for staining, and non-viable cells were excluded with Sytox blue. Via the germline V gene (reference sequence), CDR1 is LNHDA and CDR2 SQIVND. The CDR3 numbers 16 residues from cysteine through phenylalanine. Only the CDR3 region is kept as DNA, spanning 48 bases read in frame from base 1. The germline V end is reduced by 3 bases and the J end by 7 bases; junction bases left unmatched: 7.

About this clone: No cognate antigen has been identified for it. Per-nucleotide qualities are absent, and no much larger clonotype sits a single base away.

The Quick-DNA Microprep Kit was used to extract genomic DNA from the sorted cells. TCRbeta DNA was amplified with the immunoSEQ hsTCRbeta kit following the manufacturer's protocol. An Illumina MiSeq instrument was used to sequence the TCRbeta libraries. The study's own analysis went as follows. After out-of-frame sequences were removed, some 2.1 million distinct TCRbeta sequences remained, averaging approximately 72,000 per individual. Each individual was scored according to the count of about 150 previously reported CMV-associated TCRbeta sequences and the total productive distinct TCRbeta count. A beta-binomial model was reimplemented in Python, and scikit-learn random forests with default parameters were trained on data from the US cohort. Classifier performance on the Belgian cohort was reported as the median AUC with percentile confidence intervals calculated over 10,000 bootstrap iterations. TCRdb holds this immuneACCESS table with in-frame rearrangements only. Some clones are missing; in checked studies, unresolved V genes explain under half, and the rest has no known cause. D and trimming come from the DNA, and the V and J calls and clone size come from that table. The sample table shows 40,000 to 50,000 clones, and approximately 74% are seen once. The top ten clones comprise more than 0.95% of the sample.

Sequencing input: memory CD4+ T cells from blood. This sequence uses TRBV19 and TRBJ1-6; a stretch of 9 junction bases matches TRBD1. The TCR originated in an adult in good health and CMV-seropositive. The DNA sequence reads TGTGCCAGTAGTATTCCGGGACAGGGAGAAAATTCACCCCTCCACTTT. The resulting protein is CASSIPGQGENSPLHF.